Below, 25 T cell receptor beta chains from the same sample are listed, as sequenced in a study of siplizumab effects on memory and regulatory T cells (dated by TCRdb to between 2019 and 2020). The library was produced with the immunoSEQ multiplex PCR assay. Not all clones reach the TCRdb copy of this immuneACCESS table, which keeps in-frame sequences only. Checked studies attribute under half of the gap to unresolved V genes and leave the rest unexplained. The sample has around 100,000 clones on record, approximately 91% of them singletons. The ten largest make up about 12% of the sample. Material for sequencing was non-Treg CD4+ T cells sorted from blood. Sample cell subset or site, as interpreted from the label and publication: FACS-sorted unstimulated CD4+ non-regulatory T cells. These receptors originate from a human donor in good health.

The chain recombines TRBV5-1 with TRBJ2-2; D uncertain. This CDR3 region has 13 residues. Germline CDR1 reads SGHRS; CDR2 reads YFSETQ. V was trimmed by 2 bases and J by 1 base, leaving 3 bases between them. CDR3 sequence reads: CASSFENTGELFF. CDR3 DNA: TGCGCCAGCAGCTTTGAGAACACCGGGGAGCTGTTTTTT.

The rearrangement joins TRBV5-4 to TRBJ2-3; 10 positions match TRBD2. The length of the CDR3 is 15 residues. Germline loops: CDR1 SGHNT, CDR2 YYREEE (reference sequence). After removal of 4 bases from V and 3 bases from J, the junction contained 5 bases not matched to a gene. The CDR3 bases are TGTGCCAGCAGCGCACGGACTAGCGGAACAGATACGCAGTATTTT. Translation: CASSARTSGTDTQYF.

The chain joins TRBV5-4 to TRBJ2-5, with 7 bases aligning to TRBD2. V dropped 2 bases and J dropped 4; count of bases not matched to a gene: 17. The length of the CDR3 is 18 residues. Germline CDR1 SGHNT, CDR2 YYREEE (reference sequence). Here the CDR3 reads CASSLSTRGGPGRETQYF. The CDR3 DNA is TGTGCCAGCAGCTTATCGACCCGGGGAGGGCCAGGGAGAGAGACCCAGTACTTC.

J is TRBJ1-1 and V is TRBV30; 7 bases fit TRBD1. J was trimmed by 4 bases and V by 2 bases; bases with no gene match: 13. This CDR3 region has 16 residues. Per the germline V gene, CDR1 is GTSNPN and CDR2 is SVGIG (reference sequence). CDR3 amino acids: CAWSKGQQGRRTEAFF. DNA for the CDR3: TGTGCCTGGAGTAAAGGACAACAGGGGAGACGCACTGAAGCTTTCTTT.

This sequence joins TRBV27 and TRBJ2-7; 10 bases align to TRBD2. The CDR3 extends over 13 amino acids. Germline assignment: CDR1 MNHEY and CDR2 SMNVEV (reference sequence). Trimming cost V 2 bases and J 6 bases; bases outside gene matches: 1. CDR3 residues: CASSLASGSEQYF. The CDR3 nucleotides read TGTGCCAGCAGTTTAGCTAGCGGGAGCGAGCAGTACTTC.

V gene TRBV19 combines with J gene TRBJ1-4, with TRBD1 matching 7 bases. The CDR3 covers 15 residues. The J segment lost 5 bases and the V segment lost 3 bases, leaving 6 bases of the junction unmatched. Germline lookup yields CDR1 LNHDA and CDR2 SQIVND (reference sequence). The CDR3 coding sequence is TGTGCCAGTAGTATGTCGGGACAGACGAATGAAAAACTGTTTTTT. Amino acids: CASSMSGQTNEKLFF. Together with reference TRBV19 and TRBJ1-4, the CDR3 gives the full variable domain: DGGITQSPKYLFRKEGQNVTLSCEQNLNHDAMYWYRQDPGQGLRLIYYSQIVNDFQKGDIAEGYSVSREKKESFPLTVTSAQKNPTAFYLCASSMSGQTNEKLFFGSGTQLSVL.

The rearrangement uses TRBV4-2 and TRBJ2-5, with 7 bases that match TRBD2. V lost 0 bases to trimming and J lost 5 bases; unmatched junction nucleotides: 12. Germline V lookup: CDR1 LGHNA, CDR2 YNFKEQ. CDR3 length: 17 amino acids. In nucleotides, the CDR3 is TGTGCCAGCAGCCAAGATAGAGGGGCTAGCGGAGCTGAGACCCAGTACTTC. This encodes CASSQDRGASGAETQYF.

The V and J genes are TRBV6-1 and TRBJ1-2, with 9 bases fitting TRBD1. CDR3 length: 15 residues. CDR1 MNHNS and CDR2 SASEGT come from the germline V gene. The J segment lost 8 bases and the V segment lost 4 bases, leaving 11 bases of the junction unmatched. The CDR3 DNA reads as TGTGCCAGCAGTGTCCGTTCACAGGGGGCGCGCGGCTACACCTTC. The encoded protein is CASSVRSQGARGYTF.

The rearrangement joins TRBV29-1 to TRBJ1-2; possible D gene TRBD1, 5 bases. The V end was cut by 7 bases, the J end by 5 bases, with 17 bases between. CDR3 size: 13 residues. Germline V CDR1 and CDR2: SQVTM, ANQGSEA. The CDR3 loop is CSADPDSLYGYTF. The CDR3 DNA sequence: TGCAGCGCTGACCCTGACAGTTTATATGGCTACACCTTC.

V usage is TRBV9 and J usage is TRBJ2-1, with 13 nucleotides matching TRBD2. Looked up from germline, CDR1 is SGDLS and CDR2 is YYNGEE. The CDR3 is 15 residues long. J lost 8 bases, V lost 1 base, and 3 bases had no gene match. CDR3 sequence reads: CASSVTSGRVYEQFF. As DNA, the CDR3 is TGTGCCAGCAGCGTAACTAGCGGGAGGGTCTATGAGCAGTTCTTC.

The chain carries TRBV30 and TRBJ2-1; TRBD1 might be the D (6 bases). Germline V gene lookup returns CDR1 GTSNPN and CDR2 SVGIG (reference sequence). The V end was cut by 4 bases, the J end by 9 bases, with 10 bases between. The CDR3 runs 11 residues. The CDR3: CAWNRVTEQFF. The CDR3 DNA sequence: TGTGCCTGGAACAGGGTGACTGAGCAGTTCTTC.

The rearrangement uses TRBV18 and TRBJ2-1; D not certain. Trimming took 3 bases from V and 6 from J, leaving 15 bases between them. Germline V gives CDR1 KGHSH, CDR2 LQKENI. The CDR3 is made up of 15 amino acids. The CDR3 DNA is TGTGCCAGCTCACCTCTGTATAAGGGCTCCAATGAGCAGTTCTTC. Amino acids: CASSPLYKGSNEQFF.

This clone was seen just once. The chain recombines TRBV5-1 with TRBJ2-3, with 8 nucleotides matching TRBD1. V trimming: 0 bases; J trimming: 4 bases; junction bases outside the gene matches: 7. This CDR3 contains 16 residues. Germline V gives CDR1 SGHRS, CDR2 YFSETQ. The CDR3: CASSLGWTGTPDTQYF. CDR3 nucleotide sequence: TGCGCCAGCAGCTTGGGCTGGACAGGGACCCCAGATACGCAGTATTTT.

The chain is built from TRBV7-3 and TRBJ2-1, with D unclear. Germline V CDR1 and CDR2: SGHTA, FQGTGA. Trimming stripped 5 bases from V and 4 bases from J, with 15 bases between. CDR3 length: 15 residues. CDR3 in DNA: TGTGCCAGCAGCCCGACCAAGGGCAGGTACAATGAGCAGTTCTTC. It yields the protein CASSPTKGRYNEQFF.

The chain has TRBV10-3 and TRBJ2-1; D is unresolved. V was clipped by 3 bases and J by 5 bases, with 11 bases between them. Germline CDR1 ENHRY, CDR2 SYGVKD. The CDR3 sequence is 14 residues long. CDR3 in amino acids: CAISEQPPHNEQFF. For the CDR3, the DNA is TGTGCCATCAGTGAACAGCCCCCGCACAATGAGCAGTTCTTC.

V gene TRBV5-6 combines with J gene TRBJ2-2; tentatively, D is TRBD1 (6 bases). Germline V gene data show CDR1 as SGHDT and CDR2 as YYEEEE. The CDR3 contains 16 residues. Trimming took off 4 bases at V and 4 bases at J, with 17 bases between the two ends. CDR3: CASSVGDNLATGELFF. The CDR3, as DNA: TGTGCCAGCAGCGTCGGGGACAACCTAGCCACCGGGGAGCTGTTTTTT.

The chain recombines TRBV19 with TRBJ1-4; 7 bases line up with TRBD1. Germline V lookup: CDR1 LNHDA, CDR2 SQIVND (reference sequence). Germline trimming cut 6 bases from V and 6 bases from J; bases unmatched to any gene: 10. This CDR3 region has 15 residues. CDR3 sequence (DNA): TGTGCCAGTAGCGCCCGGGAAGGGGGCTATGAAAAACTGTTTTTT. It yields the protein CASSAREGGYEKLFF. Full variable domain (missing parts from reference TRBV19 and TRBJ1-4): DGGITQSPKYLFRKEGQNVTLSCEQNLNHDAMYWYRQDPGQGLRLIYYSQIVNDFQKGDIAEGYSVSREKKESFPLTVTSAQKNPTAFYLCASSAREGGYEKLFFGSGTQLSVL.

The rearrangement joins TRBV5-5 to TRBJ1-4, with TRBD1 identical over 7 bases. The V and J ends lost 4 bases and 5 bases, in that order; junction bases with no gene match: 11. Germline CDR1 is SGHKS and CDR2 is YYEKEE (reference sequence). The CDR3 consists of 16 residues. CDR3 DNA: TGTGCCAGCAGCCGAGATATGGACAGGTCCAATGAAAAACTGTTTTTT. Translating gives CASSRDMDRSNEKLFF.

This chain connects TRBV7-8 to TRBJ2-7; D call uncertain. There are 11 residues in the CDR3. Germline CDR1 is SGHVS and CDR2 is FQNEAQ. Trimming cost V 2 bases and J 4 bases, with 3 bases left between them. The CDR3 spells CASSLRYEQYF. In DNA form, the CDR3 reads TGTGCCAGCAGCTTACGTTACGAGCAGTACTTC.

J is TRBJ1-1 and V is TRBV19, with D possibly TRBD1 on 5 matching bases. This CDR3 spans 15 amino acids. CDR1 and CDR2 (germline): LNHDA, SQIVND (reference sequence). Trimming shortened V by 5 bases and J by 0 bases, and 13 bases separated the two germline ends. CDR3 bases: TGTGCCAGTAGTTCGGAGGGGCTTTTGAACACTGAAGCTTTCTTT. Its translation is CASSSEGLLNTEAFF.

The CDR3 bases are TGTGCCAGCAGCGCCAACCCGGGCAGGGGGTTCCACCCTGAAGCTTTCTTT. Its translation: CASSANPGRGFHPEAFF. This chain links TRBV28 with TRBJ1-1; TRBD1 aligns across 7 bases. V dropped 6 bases and J dropped 6; count of bases not matched to a gene: 19. CDR3 length equals 17 residues. In germline, CDR1 is MDHEN, CDR2 SYDVKM. Full variable domain (rest looked up from reference TRBV28 and TRBJ1-1): DVKVTQSSRYLVKRTGEKVFLECVQDMDHENMFWYRQDPGLGLRLIYFSYDVKMKEKGDIPEGYSVSREKKERFSLILESASTNQTSMYLCASSANPGRGFHPEAFFGQGTRLTVV.

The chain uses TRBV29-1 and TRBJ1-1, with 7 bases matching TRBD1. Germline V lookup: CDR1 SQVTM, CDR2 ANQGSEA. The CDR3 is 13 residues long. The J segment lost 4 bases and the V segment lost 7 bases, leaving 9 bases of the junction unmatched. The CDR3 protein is CSARDRAGTEAFF. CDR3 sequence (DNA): TGCAGCGCTAGAGACAGGGCGGGCACTGAAGCTTTCTTT.

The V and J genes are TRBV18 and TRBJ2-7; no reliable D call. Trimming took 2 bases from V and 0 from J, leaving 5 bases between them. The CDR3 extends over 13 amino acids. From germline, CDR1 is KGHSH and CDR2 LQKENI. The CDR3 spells CASSPIPSYEQYF. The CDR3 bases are TGTGCCAGCTCACCAATCCCCTCCTACGAGCAGTACTTC.

The CDR3 sequence is CAPQVEKPQHF. Written as DNA, the CDR3 is TGTGCCCCGCAGGTAGAGAAACCCCAGCATTTT. V usage is TRBV19 and J usage is TRBJ1-5; D unresolved. V was pared by 11 bases and J by 10 bases, with 15 bases between. Germline-derived CDR1 and CDR2 are LNHDA and SQIVND (reference sequence). The CDR3 extends over 11 amino acids. The full variable domain, rest sourced from reference TRBV19 and TRBJ1-5, is DGGITQSPKYLFRKEGQNVTLSCEQNLNHDAMYWYRQDPGQGLRLIYYSQIVNDFQKGDIAEGYSVSREKKESFPLTVTSAQKNPTAFYLCAPQVEKPQHFGDGTRLSIL.

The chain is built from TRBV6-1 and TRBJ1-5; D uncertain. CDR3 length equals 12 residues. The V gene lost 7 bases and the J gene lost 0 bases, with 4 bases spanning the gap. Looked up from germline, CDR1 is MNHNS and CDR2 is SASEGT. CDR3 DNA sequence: TGTGCCAGCACCCGTAGCAATCAGCCCCAGCATTTT. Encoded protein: CASTRSNQPQHF.